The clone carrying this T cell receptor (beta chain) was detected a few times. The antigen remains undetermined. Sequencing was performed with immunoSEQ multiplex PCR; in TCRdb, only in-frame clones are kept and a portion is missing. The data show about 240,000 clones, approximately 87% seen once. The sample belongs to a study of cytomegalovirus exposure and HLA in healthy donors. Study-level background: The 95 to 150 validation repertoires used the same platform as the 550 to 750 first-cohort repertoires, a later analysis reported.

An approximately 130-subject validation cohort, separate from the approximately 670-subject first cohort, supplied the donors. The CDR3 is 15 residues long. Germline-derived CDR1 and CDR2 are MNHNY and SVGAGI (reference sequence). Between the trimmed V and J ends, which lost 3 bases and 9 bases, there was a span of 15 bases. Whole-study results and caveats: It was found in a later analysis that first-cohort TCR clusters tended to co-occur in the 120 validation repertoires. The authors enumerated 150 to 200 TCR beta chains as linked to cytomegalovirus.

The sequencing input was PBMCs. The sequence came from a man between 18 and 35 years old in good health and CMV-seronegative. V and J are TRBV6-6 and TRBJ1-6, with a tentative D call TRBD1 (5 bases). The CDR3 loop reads CASSYETAGVSPLHF. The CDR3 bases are TGTGCCAGCAGTTATGAGACAGCGGGCGTTTCACCCCTCCACTTT.